A selection of T cell receptor beta chains follows, all from one sample in a study of control samples from healthy donors and cancer patients. Profiled with immunoSEQ multiplex PCR; TCRdb holds only in-frame clones, not every one. The data show about 180,000 clones, roughly 89% seen once. Sequenced input: blood. The origin of the receptors is a woman between 45 and 60 years old in good health. The CDR3 runs from the conserved cysteine through the conserved F or W. A D gene is named only where the DNA matches it firmly. Part of the rows lack a size; the others show once, few, many or a class for expanded clones.

d_call clone_size j_call cdr3_length v_call cdr3_aa cdr3_nt
TRBD2 many TRBJ2-1 15 TRBV9 CASSVGDYSYNEQFF TGTGCCAGCAGCGTAGGGGACTACTCCTACAATGAGCAGTTCTTC
TRBD2 NA TRBJ2-1 14 TRBV28 CASSSRWSGKSSIF TGTGCCAGCAGTTCACGATGGAGCGGGAAATCGAGTATCTTC
NA NA TRBJ1-5 15 TRBV6-5 CASRLDTAGNQPQHF TGTGCCAGCAGGCTGGACACGGCCGGCAATCAGCCCCAGCATTTT
NA NA TRBJ1-5 12 TRBV28 CASRQSNQPQHF TGTGCCAGTAGACAGTCTAATCAGCCCCAGCATTTT
NA NA TRBJ2-5 13 TRBV5-8 CASSPRTQETQYF TGTGCCAGCAGCCCCCGGACGCAAGAGACCCAGTACTTC
NA NA TRBJ2-3 17 TRBV3-1/TRBV3-2 CASSQVSKGCPTDTQYF TGTGCCAGCAGCCAAGTCTCCAAGGGTTGCCCGACAGATACGCAGTATTTT
NA NA TRBJ2-7 14 TRBV4-1 CASSPRDTFHEQYF TGCGCCAGCAGCCCCCGGGACACCTTCCACGAGCAGTACTTC
TRBD1 NA TRBJ1-2 14 TRBV11-2 CASSPGQECDGYTF TGTGCCAGCAGCCCCGGACAGGAGTGTGATGGCTACACCTTC
NA NA TRBJ1-5 14 TRBV6-5 CASSRAGSNQPQHF TGTGCCAGCAGCCGCGCGGGTAGCAATCAGCCCCAGCATTTT
NA few TRBJ2-1 16 TRBV7-9 CASSLRGLLVRNEQFF TGTGCCAGCAGCTTGCGGGGACTCTTGGTCCGAAATGAGCAGTTCTTC
TRBD1 NA TRBJ1-1 15 TRBV23-1 CASSQQTGFSTEAFF TGCGCCAGCAGTCAACAGACAGGGTTTAGCACTGAAGCTTTCTTT
NA NA TRBJ2-5 13 TRBV7-3 CASSPGAAGTQYF TGTGCCAGCAGCCCCGGGGCCGCCGGAACCCAGTACTTC
TRBD1 NA TRBJ1-5 15 TRBV12-5 CASGWTGVVGQPQHF TGTGCTAGTGGCTGGACAGGGGTGGTAGGCCAGCCCCAGCATTTT
NA once TRBJ2-7 15 TRBV20-1 CSASHGPGGAYEQYF TGCAGTGCTAGTCACGGGCCCGGAGGGGCCTACGAGCAGTACTTC
TRBD2 NA TRBJ2-5 18 TRBV6-2/TRBV6-3 CASSYILGLAGTQETQYF TGTGCCAGCAGTTACATTCTTGGGCTAGCGGGGACCCAAGAGACCCAGTACTTC
NA NA TRBJ2-7 12 TRBV28 CASSFAGWEQYF TGTGCCAGCAGTTTTGCGGGTTGGGAGCAGTACTTC
NA NA TRBJ2-3 16 TRBV7-2 CASSLDQVGAGDTQYF TGTGCCAGCAGCTTAGATCAAGTGGGAGCGGGAGATACGCAGTATTTT
NA NA TRBJ1-2 13 TRBV5-6 CASSTTVGYGYTF TGTGCCAGCAGCACTACAGTGGGATATGGCTACACCTTC
NA once TRBJ2-2 15 TRBV4-3 CASSQEKGNTGELFF TGCGCCAGCAGCCAAGAGAAAGGGAACACCGGGGAGCTGTTTTTT
NA once TRBJ1-1 13 TRBV9 CASSIGQNTEAFF TGTGCCAGCAGCATTGGACAGAACACTGAAGCTTTCTTT
NA NA TRBJ2-1 16 TRBV7-3 CASSLTGEYPVDEQFF TGTGCCAGCAGCTTAACGGGAGAGTACCCCGTGGATGAGCAGTTCTTC
TRBD1 NA TRBJ2-7 14 TRBV5-1 CASSFRTGPYEQYF TGCGCCAGCAGCTTCAGGACAGGGCCCTACGAGCAGTACTTC
NA NA TRBJ1-4 13 TRBV4-1 CASSQDRGEKLFF TGCGCCAGCAGCCAAGATAGGGGTGAAAAACTGTTTTTT
NA NA TRBJ2-2 15 TRBV5-1 CASSFQGPNTGELFF TGCGCCAGCAGCTTTCAGGGTCCGAACACCGGGGAGCTGTTTTTT
NA NA TRBJ1-1 14 TRBV7-3 CASSEQGMNTEAFF TGTGCCAGCAGTGAACAGGGAATGAACACTGAAGCTTTCTTT
NA NA TRBJ2-4 16 TRBV5-1 CASSAGTVEVGNIQYF TGCGCCAGCAGCGCCGGGACGGTTGAGGTGGGAAACATTCAGTACTTC
NA NA TRBJ1-1 13 TRBV29-1 CSLGGAEATEAFF TGCAGCCTAGGGGGGGCGGAGGCCACTGAAGCTTTCTTT